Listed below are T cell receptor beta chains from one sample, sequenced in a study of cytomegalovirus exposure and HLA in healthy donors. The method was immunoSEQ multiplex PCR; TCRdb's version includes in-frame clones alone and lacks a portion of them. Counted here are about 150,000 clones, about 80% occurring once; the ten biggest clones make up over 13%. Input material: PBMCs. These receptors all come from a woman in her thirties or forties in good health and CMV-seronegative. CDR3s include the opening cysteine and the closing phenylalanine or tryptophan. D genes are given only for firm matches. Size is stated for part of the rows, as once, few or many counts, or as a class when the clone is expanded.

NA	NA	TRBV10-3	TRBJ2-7	CAISESGKPSGEQYF	TGTGCCATCAGTGAGTCTGGTAAGCCGTCGGGGGAGCAGTACTTC
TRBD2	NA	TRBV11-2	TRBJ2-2	CASSLVGRAGELFF	TGTGCCAGCAGCTTAGTGGGGAGGGCCGGGGAGCTGTTTTTT
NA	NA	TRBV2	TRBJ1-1	CASAISGTSNTEAFF	TGTGCCAGCGCGATTTCCGGGACATCGAACACTGAAGCTTTCTTT
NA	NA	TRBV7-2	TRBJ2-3	CASSTRTVSTDTQYF	TGTGCCAGCAGCACTCGGACAGTAAGCACAGATACGCAGTATTTT
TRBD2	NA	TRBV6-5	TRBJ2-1	CASAKGGTIRNEQFF	TGTGCCAGCGCCAAGGGCGGGACTATACGGAATGAGCAGTTCTTC
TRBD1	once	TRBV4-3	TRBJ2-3	CASSQQGAGNTQYF	TGCGCCAGCAGCCAACAGGGGGCGGGAAATACGCAGTATTTT
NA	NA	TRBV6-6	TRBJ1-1	CASSRGGNTEAFF	TGTGCCAGCAGCCGAGGAGGGAACACTGAAGCTTTCTTT
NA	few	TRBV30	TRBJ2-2	CAWIWTSGELFF	TGTGCCTGGATCTGGACTTCGGGGGAGCTGTTTTTT
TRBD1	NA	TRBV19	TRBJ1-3	CASTDRVGRNTIYF	TGTGCCAGTACTGACAGGGTAGGAAGAAACACCATATATTTT
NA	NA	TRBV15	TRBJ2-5	CATSRGGRDETQYF	TGTGCCACCAGCAGAGGTGGGAGAGATGAGACCCAGTACTTC
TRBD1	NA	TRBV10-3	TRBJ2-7	CAIGRDSQYEQYF	TGTGCCATAGGCCGGGACAGTCAGTACGAGCAGTACTTC
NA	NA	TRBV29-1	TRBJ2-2	CSVESTGELFF	TGCAGCGTTGAGAGTACCGGGGAGCTGTTTTTT
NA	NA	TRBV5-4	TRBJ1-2	CASSLAQSYGYTF	TGTGCCAGCAGCTTGGCTCAGTCCTATGGCTACACCTTC
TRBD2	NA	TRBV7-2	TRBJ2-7	CASSFGAGDYEQYF	TGTGCCAGCAGCTTTGGGGCGGGGGATTACGAGCAGTACTTC
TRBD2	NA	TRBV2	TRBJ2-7	CASSSPRGAYEQYF	TGTGCCAGCAGCTCACCCCGGGGGGCCTACGAGCAGTACTTC
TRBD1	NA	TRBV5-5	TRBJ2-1	CASRRQGGDSYNEQFF	TGTGCCAGCAGACGACAGGGTGGGGACTCCTACAATGAGCAGTTCTTC
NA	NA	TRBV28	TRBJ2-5	CASSFRSLRGETQYF	TGTGCCAGCAGTTTCCGTAGCCTTCGAGGAGAGACCCAGTACTTC
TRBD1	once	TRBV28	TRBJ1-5	CASSQTGGSNQPQHF	TGTGCCAGCAGTCAGACAGGGGGAAGCAATCAGCCCCAGCATTTT
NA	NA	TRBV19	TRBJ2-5	CASSGYIGETQYF	TGTGCCAGTAGTGGGTACATCGGGGAGACCCAGTACTTC
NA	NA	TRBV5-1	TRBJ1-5	CASRLDSNSNQPQHF	TGCGCCAGCAGGTTAGACTCCAATAGCAATCAGCCCCAGCATTTT
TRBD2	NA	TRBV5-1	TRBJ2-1	CASSQLAGVGDEQFF	TGCGCCAGCAGCCAACTAGCGGGAGTGGGCGATGAGCAGTTCTTC
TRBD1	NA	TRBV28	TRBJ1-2	CASSLRTGAFGYTF	TGTGCCAGCAGTTTAAGGACAGGGGCATTTGGCTACACCTTC
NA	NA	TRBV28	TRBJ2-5	CASQKHETRETQYF	TGTGCCAGCCAAAAGCATGAGACACGGGAGACCCAGTACTTC
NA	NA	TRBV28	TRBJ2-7	CAAASGQIYEQYF	TGTGCCGCCGCCTCCGGACAGATTTACGAGCAGTACTTC
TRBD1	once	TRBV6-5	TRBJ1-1	CASSSTGQGVLSEAFF	TGTGCCAGCAGTTCTACGGGACAGGGGGTTTTATCTGAAGCTTTCTTT
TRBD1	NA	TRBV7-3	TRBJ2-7	CASSQGQGQAQYF	TGTGCCAGCAGCCAGGGACAGGGGCAAGCGCAGTACTTC
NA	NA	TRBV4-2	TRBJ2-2	CASSRPGQGFTGELFF	TGTGCCAGCAGCCGGCCGGGGCAGGGGTTCACCGGGGAGCTGTTTTTT
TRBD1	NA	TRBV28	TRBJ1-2	CASRKTGTAGYTF	TGTGCCAGCAGGAAGACAGGGACCGCTGGCTACACCTTC
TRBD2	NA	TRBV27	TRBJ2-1	CASSILGTSAYNEQFF	TGTGCCAGCAGTATACTCGGGACTAGCGCCTACAATGAGCAGTTCTTC
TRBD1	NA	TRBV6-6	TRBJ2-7	CASSSSGTGGLEQYF	TGTGCCAGCAGTTCATCCGGGACAGGGGGCCTCGAGCAGTACTTC
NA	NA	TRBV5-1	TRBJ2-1	CASSQGRRDNEQFF	TGCGCCAGCAGCCAGGGGAGAAGGGACAATGAGCAGTTCTTC
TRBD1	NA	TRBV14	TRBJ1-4	CASSQDLGTGSGEKLFF	TGTGCCAGCAGCCAAGATCTGGGGACAGGGTCGGGAGAAAAACTGTTTTTT
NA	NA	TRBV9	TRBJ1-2	CASSVGPSSYGYTF	TGTGCCAGCAGCGTAGGTCCCTCTTCGTATGGCTACACCTTC
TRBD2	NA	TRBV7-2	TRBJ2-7	CASSSPRGGEQYF	TGTGCCAGCAGCTCACCCCGGGGGGGAGAGCAGTACTTC
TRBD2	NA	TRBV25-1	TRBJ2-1	CASIQAGSYNEQFF	TGTGCCAGCATCCAAGCGGGGAGTTACAATGAGCAGTTCTTC
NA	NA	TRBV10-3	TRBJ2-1	CAIGRTSGYNEQFF	TGTGCCATCGGAAGGACCAGCGGCTACAATGAGCAGTTCTTC
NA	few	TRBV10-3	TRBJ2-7	CAIRDPGSYEQYF	TGTGCCATCAGGGATCCAGGGTCCTACGAGCAGTACTTC
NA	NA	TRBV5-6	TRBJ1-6	CASSLAPGGDSPLHF	TGTGCCAGCAGCTTGGCCCCGGGGGGAGATTCACCCCTCCACTTT
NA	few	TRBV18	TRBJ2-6	CASSPPIIAGKPSGANGLTF	TGTGCCAGCTCACCCCCAATAATTGCTGGGAAACCCTCTGGGGCCAACGGCCTGACTTTC
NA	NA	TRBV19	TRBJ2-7	CASSTLGDIGYEQYF	TGTGCCAGTAGTACATTGGGGGACATCGGCTACGAGCAGTACTTC
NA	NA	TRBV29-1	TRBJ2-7	CSVSSGTLYYEQYF	TGCAGCGTTTCTTCCGGGACATTGTACTACGAGCAGTACTTC
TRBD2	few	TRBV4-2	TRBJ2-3	CASSYGAGGTHTQYF	TGTGCCAGCAGTTACGGAGCGGGGGGCACGCATACGCAGTATTTT
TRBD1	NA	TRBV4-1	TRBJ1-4	CASSQDWDSNEKLFF	TGCGCCAGCAGCCAAGATTGGGACAGTAATGAAAAACTGTTTTTT
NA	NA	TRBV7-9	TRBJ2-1	CSSSQTSYEQFF	TGTTCCAGCAGCCAAACTAGCTATGAGCAGTTCTTC
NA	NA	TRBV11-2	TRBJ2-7	CASSELRVPYEQYF	TGTGCCAGCAGCGAACTCAGGGTTCCCTACGAGCAGTACTTC
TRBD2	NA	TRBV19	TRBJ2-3	CASSIRSGGDTQYF	TGTGCCAGTAGTATCAGAAGCGGGGGTGATACGCAGTATTTT
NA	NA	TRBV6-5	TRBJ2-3	CASSYSRVYTDTQYF	TGTGCCAGCAGTTACTCGAGGGTCTACACAGATACGCAGTATTTT
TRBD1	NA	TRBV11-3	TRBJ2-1	CASSRGTGNEQFF	TGTGCCAGCAGCCGTGGGACAGGGAATGAGCAGTTCTTC
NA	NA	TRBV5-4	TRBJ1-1	CASSPPGTEAFF	TGTGCCAGCAGCCCCCCGGGCACTGAAGCTTTCTTT
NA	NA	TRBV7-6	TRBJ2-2	CASSLTRNTGELFF	TGTGCCAGCAGCTTAACCAGAAACACCGGGGAGCTGTTTTTT